This TCR beta chain was documented in a study of cytomegalovirus exposure and HLA in healthy donors. Study-level findings and limits: The dataset shows that most TCR sequences were rare, while some public TCRs occurred in many donors. V- and J-gene trimming in TCR beta was tied to a missense DCLRE1C variant by an analysis performed later.

This clone is a singleton in its sample. Its cognate antigen is unknown. With 5 bases clipped from V and 5 bases from J, the junction kept 4 bases outside the gene matches. The CDR3 spans 14 residues. Per the germline V gene, CDR1 is SGHTA and CDR2 is FQGNSA. The study ran its PCR with 60 Vbeta and 13 Jbeta primers. Some clones are missing from TCRdb's copy, which holds only in-frame ones; the method was immunoSEQ multiplex PCR. Counted here are about 110,000 clones, 65% to 90% occurring once; the ten biggest clones make up about 6.9%. J is TRBJ1-2 and V is TRBV7-2; 11 bases agree with TRBD1. The sequencing sample was made of PBMCs. The TCR sequence derives from a man aged 25-45 years in good health and CMV-seropositive. In DNA form, the CDR3 reads TGTGCCAGCAGCACCCGGGACAGGGGGTATGGCTACACCTTC. The encoded protein is CASSTRDRGYGYTF.